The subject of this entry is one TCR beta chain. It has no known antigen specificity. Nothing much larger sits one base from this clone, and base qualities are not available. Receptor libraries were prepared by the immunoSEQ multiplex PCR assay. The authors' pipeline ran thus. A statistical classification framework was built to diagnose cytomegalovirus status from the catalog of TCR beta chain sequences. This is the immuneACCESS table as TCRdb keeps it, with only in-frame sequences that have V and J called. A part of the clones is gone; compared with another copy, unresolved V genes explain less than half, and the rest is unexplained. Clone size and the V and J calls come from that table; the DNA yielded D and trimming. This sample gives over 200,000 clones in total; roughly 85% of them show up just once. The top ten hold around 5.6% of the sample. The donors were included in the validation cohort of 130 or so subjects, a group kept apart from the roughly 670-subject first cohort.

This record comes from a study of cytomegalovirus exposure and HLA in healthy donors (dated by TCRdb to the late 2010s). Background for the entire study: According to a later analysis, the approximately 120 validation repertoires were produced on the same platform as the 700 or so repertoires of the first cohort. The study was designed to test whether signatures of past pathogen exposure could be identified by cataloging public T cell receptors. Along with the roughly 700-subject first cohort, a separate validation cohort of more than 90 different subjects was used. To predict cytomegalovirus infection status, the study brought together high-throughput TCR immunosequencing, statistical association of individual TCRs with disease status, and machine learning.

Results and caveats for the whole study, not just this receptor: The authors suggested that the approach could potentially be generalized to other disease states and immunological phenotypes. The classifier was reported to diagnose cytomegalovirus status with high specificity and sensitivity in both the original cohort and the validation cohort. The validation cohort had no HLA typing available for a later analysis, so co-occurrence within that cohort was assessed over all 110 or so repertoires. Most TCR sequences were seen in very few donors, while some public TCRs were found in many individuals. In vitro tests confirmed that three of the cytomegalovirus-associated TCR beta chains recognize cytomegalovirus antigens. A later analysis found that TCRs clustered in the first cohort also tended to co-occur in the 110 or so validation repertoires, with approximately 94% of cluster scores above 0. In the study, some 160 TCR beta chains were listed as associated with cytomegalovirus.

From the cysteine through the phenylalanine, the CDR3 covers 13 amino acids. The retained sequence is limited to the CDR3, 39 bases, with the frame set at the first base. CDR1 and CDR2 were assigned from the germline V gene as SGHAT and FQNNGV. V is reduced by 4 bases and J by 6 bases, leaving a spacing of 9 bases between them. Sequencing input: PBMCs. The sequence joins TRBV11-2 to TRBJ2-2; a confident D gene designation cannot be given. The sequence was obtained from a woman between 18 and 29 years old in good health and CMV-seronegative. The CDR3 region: CASSSGFPGELFF. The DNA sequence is TGTGCCAGCAGCTCCGGATTCCCCGGGGAGCTGTTTTTT. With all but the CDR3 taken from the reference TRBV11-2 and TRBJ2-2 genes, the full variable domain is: EAGVAQSPRYKIIEKRQSVAFWCNPISGHATLYWYQQILGQGPKLLIQFQNNGVVDDSQLPKDRFSAERLKGVDSTLKIQPAKLEDSAVYLCASSSGFPGELFFGEGSRLTVL.